A selection of T cell receptor beta chains follows, all from one sample in a study of control samples from healthy donors and cancer patients. The repertoire was sequenced with immunoSEQ multiplex PCR; TCRdb's copy has only in-frame clones and lacks some. The sample has around 93,000 clones, 88% seen once. Sequencing input: blood. Receptor source: a man aged 25-45 years in good health. The CDR3 runs from the conserved cysteine through the conserved F or W. Each record gives: V gene, D gene, J gene, clone size, CDR3 protein, CDR3 DNA. The D gene is left open where the match is weak. Only some rows state a clone size, as once, few, many or a class for expanded clones.

TRBV2	-	TRBJ2-7	-	CASGDFSYEQYF	TGTGCCAGCGGGGACTTCTCCTACGAGCAGTACTTC
TRBV27	TRBD2	TRBJ2-1	-	CASSFRTSGRGNEQFF	TGTGCCAGCAGTTTTAGGACTAGCGGGAGGGGGAATGAGCAGTTCTTC
TRBV9	-	TRBJ2-5	-	CASSGLSRAEETQYF	TGTGCCAGCAGCGGACTCAGTAGGGCGGAAGAGACCCAGTACTTC
TRBV12-3/TRBV12-4	-	TRBJ2-5	-	CASSLNLQETQYF	TGTGCCAGCAGTTTGAACCTACAAGAGACCCAGTACTTC
TRBV7-9	-	TRBJ1-5	-	CASSQGSGNQPQHF	TGTGCCAGCAGCCAGGGGTCGGGCAATCAGCCCCAGCATTTT
TRBV5-4	TRBD1	TRBJ1-1	-	CASSTGTGGGNTEAFF	TGTGCCAGCAGCACAGGGACAGGGGGCGGGAACACTGAAGCTTTCTTT
TRBV5-1	TRBD2	TRBJ2-3	-	CASRTSGSTDTQYF	TGCGCCAGCAGGACTAGCGGGAGCACAGATACGCAGTATTTT
TRBV25-1	-	TRBJ1-6	-	CASSEGEVNNSPLHF	TGTGCCAGCAGTGAAGGAGAGGTAAATAATTCACCCCTCCACTTT
TRBV19	-	TRBJ1-1	-	CATRRASSDTEAFF	TGTGCCACCAGAAGGGCCTCCTCGGACACTGAAGCTTTCTTT
TRBV10-3	TRBD2	TRBJ2-7	-	CAISVAGGPPRQYF	TGTGCCATCAGTGTAGCGGGAGGTCCCCCTAGGCAGTACTTC
TRBV5-4	-	TRBJ2-2	-	CASSLEVLVSGELFF	TGTGCCAGCAGCTTAGAGGTGTTGGTTTCCGGGGAGCTGTTTTTT
TRBV5-1	-	TRBJ2-3	-	CASSLGGRSDTQYF	TGCGCCAGCAGCTTGGGAGGACGATCAGATACGCAGTATTTT
TRBV4-1	TRBD2	TRBJ2-1	-	CASSQVAGLASVSRNEQFF	TGCGCCAGCAGCCAAGTGGCGGGACTAGCGTCGGTGTCGCGCAATGAGCAGTTCTTC
TRBV12-3/TRBV12-4	-	TRBJ2-3	-	CASSRPNTDTQYF	TGTGCCAGCAGTCGACCCAATACAGATACGCAGTATTTT
TRBV6-5	-	TRBJ1-4	-	CATGRPNEKLFF	TGTGCCACAGGGAGGCCTAATGAAAAACTGTTTTTT
TRBV7-2	-	TRBJ2-5	-	CASSLGNRGSWETQYF	TGTGCCAGCAGCTTAGGTAACAGAGGGTCATGGGAGACCCAGTACTTC
TRBV30	TRBD2	TRBJ2-3	few	CAWMPRGSGRSRDTQYF	TGTGCCTGGATGCCTCGGGGTAGCGGGAGGTCAAGAGATACGCAGTATTTT
TRBV27	-	TRBJ1-1	-	CTSRPGQLWDEAFF	TGTACCAGCAGACCGGGACAACTTTGGGATGAAGCTTTCTTT
TRBV7-9	-	TRBJ1-1	-	CASSRGQLHTEAFF	TGTGCCAGCAGCAGGGGACAACTTCACACTGAAGCTTTCTTT
TRBV29-1	TRBD1	TRBJ2-2	-	CSVGGTGEGAGELFF	TGCAGCGTTGGAGGGACAGGGGAAGGTGCCGGGGAGCTGTTTTTT
TRBV4-2	-	TRBJ1-2	-	CASSQDPSGGYTF	TGTGCCAGCAGCCAAGATCCGTCCGGGGGCTACACCTTC
TRBV28	-	TRBJ1-2	-	CASSFAGAWGYTF	TGTGCCAGCAGTTTTGCAGGGGCCTGGGGCTACACCTTC
TRBV3-1/TRBV3-2	-	TRBJ1-1	-	CASSQDLQYTEAFF	TGTGCCAGCAGCCAAGATCTACAGTACACTGAAGCTTTCTTT
TRBV12-5	-	TRBJ2-1	-	CASGPRWETRGSYNEQFF	TGTGCTAGTGGTCCCAGGTGGGAGACCCGCGGCTCCTACAATGAGCAGTTCTTC
TRBV19	-	TRBJ2-2	-	CASSIGTGELFF	TGTGCCAGTAGTATAGGGACCGGGGAGCTGTTTTTT
TRBV18	-	TRBJ2-3	-	CASSQSSGTDTQYF	TGTGCCAGCTCACAATCCTCAGGGACAGATACGCAGTATTTT
TRBV6-6	TRBD2	TRBJ2-7	-	CASSYSGTTPDF	TGTGCCAGCAGTTATTCCGGGACTACCCCCGACTTC
TRBV6-1	TRBD1	TRBJ1-6	-	CASSDPGTGHNSPLHF	TGTGCCAGCAGTGACCCGGGGACAGGGCATAATTCACCCCTCCACTTT
TRBV7-2	-	TRBJ1-3	-	CASSSALFSGNTIYF	TGTGCCAGCAGCTCAGCCCTCTTCTCTGGAAACACCATATATTTT
TRBV6-5	-	TRBJ1-3	-	CASSYSNRAGNTIYF	TGTGCCAGCAGTTACTCGAATAGGGCTGGAAACACCATATATTTT
TRBV9	-	TRBJ2-5	once	CASSVEWSETQYF	TGTGCCAGCAGCGTAGAATGGTCTGAGACCCAGTACTTC
TRBV5-1	-	TRBJ2-3	-	CASSSGRPGESDTQYF	TGCGCCAGCAGCTCTGGCCGCCCAGGGGAGTCGGATACGCAGTATTTT
TRBV7-8	-	TRBJ2-1	few	CASSLQGRNNEQFF	TGTGCCAGCAGCTTGCAGGGGCGTAACAATGAGCAGTTCTTC
TRBV27	-	TRBJ1-2	-	CASRDSSNYGYTF	TGTGCCAGCCGCGACAGCTCTAACTATGGCTACACCTTC
TRBV27	TRBD1	TRBJ2-7	-	CASSLYRGIYEQYF	TGTGCCAGCAGTTTGTACAGGGGGATCTACGAGCAGTACTTC
TRBV4-2	-	TRBJ1-3	once	CASSQAGLNSGNTIYF	TGTGCCAGCAGCCAGGCTGGACTTAACTCTGGAAACACCATATATTTT
TRBV12-2	-	TRBJ2-2	-	CASRLVSPRGPNTGELFF	TGTGCAAGTCGCTTAGTTTCCCCCCGGGGGCCGAACACCGGGGAGCTGTTTTTT
TRBV5-1	-	TRBJ2-2	few	CASSLDNPNTGELFF	TGCGCCAGCAGCTTGGACAACCCGAACACCGGGGAGCTGTTTTTT
TRBV27	-	TRBJ1-5	once	CASLEGTSNQPQHF	TGTGCCTCCCTTGAGGGTACCAGCAATCAGCCCCAGCATTTT
TRBV11-2	-	TRBJ2-7	-	CASSAPGRSSYEQYF	TGTGCCAGCAGCGCCCCGGGACGTAGCTCCTACGAGCAGTACTTC
TRBV7-2	-	TRBJ1-1	-	CASSQPFDTEAFF	TGTGCCAGCAGCCAACCGTTCGACACTGAAGCTTTCTTT
TRBV27	-	TRBJ1-2	-	CASSWDKGYGYTF	TGTGCCAGCAGTTGGGACAAGGGGTATGGCTACACCTTC
TRBV3-1/TRBV3-2	TRBD2	TRBJ2-7	-	CASSKTSGRSSVYEQYF	TGTGCCAGCAGCAAGACTAGCGGGAGGTCGTCGGTCTACGAGCAGTACTTC
TRBV5-1	-	TRBJ1-1	-	CASSLASTAQTEAFF	TGCGCCAGCAGCTTGGCCTCGACGGCACAGACTGAAGCTTTCTTT
TRBV7-8	-	TRBJ1-1	-	CASSTTINTEAFF	TGTGCCAGCAGCACTACAATAAACACTGAAGCTTTCTTT
TRBV6-1	TRBD1	TRBJ2-7	-	CASSDVGQGGEQYF	TGTGCCAGCAGTGACGTGGGACAGGGGGGCGAGCAGTACTTC
TRBV7-9	TRBD1	TRBJ1-4	-	CASSLYTGTGDEKLFF	TGTGCCAGCAGCTTATACACCGGGACAGGGGATGAAAAACTGTTTTTT
TRBV11-2	TRBD1	TRBJ1-5	-	CASSLAGQGINQPQHF	TGTGCCAGCAGCTTAGCGGGACAGGGTATCAATCAGCCCCAGCATTTT
TRBV11-3	-	TRBJ1-1	-	CASSSRMNTEAFF	TGTGCCAGCAGCTCCCGGATGAACACTGAAGCTTTCTTT
TRBV7-9	TRBD1	TRBJ1-1	-	CASSLGRDTGVLNTEAFF	TGTGCCAGCAGCTTAGGAAGAGACACAGGGGTCCTAAACACTGAAGCTTTCTTT
TRBV4-1	TRBD2	TRBJ2-1	-	CASSHPTSGFSSYNEQFF	TGCGCCAGCAGCCATCCGACTAGCGGGTTTAGCTCCTACAATGAGCAGTTCTTC
TRBV2	-	TRBJ1-1	-	CASTGHYTEAFF	TGTGCCAGCACGGGACACTACACTGAAGCTTTCTTT
TRBV19	-	TRBJ2-7	-	CASRAGTESAYEQYF	TGTGCCAGTAGAGCCGGGACCGAATCCGCCTACGAGCAGTACTTC
TRBV12-3/TRBV12-4	-	TRBJ2-1	-	CASSLRSGNEQFF	TGTGCCAGCAGTTTAAGGTCCGGGAATGAGCAGTTCTTC
TRBV9	-	TRBJ1-2	once	CASSVSPGRGVSGYGYTF	TGTGCCAGCAGCGTATCTCCGGGCAGGGGAGTGAGCGGCTATGGCTACACCTTC
TRBV19	-	TRBJ2-2	-	CASSERVGFAGELFF	TGTGCCAGTAGCGAGCGGGTGGGGTTCGCCGGGGAGCTGTTTTTT
TRBV7-9	-	TRBJ2-7	-	CASSSYLYEQYF	TGTGCCAGCAGCTCGTACCTCTACGAGCAGTACTTC
TRBV10-2	-	TRBJ2-7	-	CASSDRDIEQYF	TGCGCCAGCAGTGATCGGGACATTGAGCAGTACTTC
TRBV6-5	TRBD1	TRBJ2-7	-	CASSYSRQGGHEQYF	TGTGCCAGCAGTTACTCGAGACAGGGCGGCCACGAGCAGTACTTC